Each of the 9 T cell receptor beta chains below was sequenced from the same sample in a study of identical twins. TCRdb ran MiXCR on the 5' RACE reads and lists one entry per CDR3 protein. The repertoire holds 550,000 to 700,000 distinct CDR3 sequences, approximately 21% seen once, with approximately 4.5% in the top ten. A further study also used this sample, focusing on T cells expressing NK-cell markers.

Sequencing input: PBMCs. The origin of the receptors is a woman aged 18-29 years in good health.

This clonotype showed up many times. This chain joins TRBV3-1 and TRBJ2-3; D possibly matches TRBD1 or TRBD2 (6 bases each). Trimming shortened V by 4 bases and J by 5 bases, and 13 bases separated the two germline ends. The CDR3 spans 14 residues. Per the germline V gene, CDR1 is LGHDT and CDR2 is YNNKEL (reference sequence). The CDR3 reads CASSPPRGEDTQYF. The CDR3 DNA sequence: TGTGCCAGCAGCCCCCCGAGGGGGGAAGATACGCAGTATTTT.

The V and J genes are TRBV3-1 and TRBJ1-1, with D possibly matching TRBD1 (6 bases). CDR3 length: 15 amino acids. V was clipped by 3 bases and J by 3 bases, with 14 bases between them. Germline-derived CDR1 and CDR2 are LGHDT and YNNKEL (reference sequence). CDR3 sequence (DNA): TGTGCCAGCAGCCACGGCTCGGGGGCCGACACTGAAGCTTTCTTT. Its protein product is CASSHGSGADTEAFF.

This clonotype has at least ten counts. The chain employs TRBV7-3 and TRBJ2-3; the D gene could be TRBD1 or TRBD2 (5 bases each). Germline values: CDR1 SGHTA, CDR2 FQGTGA. V lost 2 bases and J 6 bases, leaving 15 bases between the germline ends. This CDR3 region has 15 residues. The CDR3 DNA reads TGTGCCAGCAGCTTAGATCCTGGGGGATGGGATACGCAGTATTTT. This gives the protein CASSLDPGGWDTQYF.

The chain employs TRBV6-5 and TRBJ2-1, with 8 bases that match TRBD2. CDR3 length equals 19 residues. The J segment lost 0 bases and the V segment lost 0 bases, leaving 10 bases of the junction unmatched. Per the germline V gene, CDR1 is MNHEY and CDR2 is SVGAGI. CDR3 residues: CASSYSGATSESSYNEQFF. In nucleotides, the CDR3 is TGTGCCAGCAGTTACTCTGGGGCGACTAGCGAGAGCTCCTACAATGAGCAGTTCTTC.

The chain recombines TRBV5-1 with TRBJ2-1; TRBD2 matches at 7 bases. This CDR3 is 13 amino acids long. Germline V CDR1 and CDR2: SGHRS, YFSETQ. The junction had 6 bases not matched to a gene; V was cut back by 5 bases and J by 7 bases. The CDR3 nucleotides are TGCGCCAGCAGAGGCGGGAGTGGTAATGAGCAGTTCTTC. It specifies CASRGGSGNEQFF. The full variable domain, completed using reference TRBV5-1 and TRBJ2-1, is KAGVTQTPRYLIKTRGQQVTLSCSPISGHRSVSWYQQTPGQGLQFLFEYFSETQRNKGNFPGRFSGRQFSNSRSEMNVSTLELGDSALYLCASRGGSGNEQFFGPGTRLTVL.

The chain has TRBV6-5 and TRBJ1-2; TRBD1 might be the D (6 bases). V was pared by 6 bases and J by 10 bases, with 15 bases between. Per germline, CDR1 MNHEY and CDR2 SVGAGI. The CDR3 has 12 amino acids. DNA of the CDR3: TGTGCCAGCAGCCCCAGGGGATACGCCTACACCTTC. Protein product: CASSPRGYAYTF.

The chain joins TRBV5-1 to TRBJ2-1; 15 nucleotides agree with TRBD2. V trimming: 4 bases; J trimming: 0 bases; junction bases outside the gene matches: 5. The CDR3 consists of 18 residues. Germline V gene sequence: CDR1 SGHRS, CDR2 YFSETQ. DNA of the CDR3: TGCGCCAGCAGCCTAGGACTAGCGGGAGGGTACTCCTACAATGAGCAGTTCTTC. This encodes CASSLGLAGGYSYNEQFF. The complete variable domain, with remaining parts taken from reference TRBV5-1 and TRBJ2-1, reads KAGVTQTPRYLIKTRGQQVTLSCSPISGHRSVSWYQQTPGQGLQFLFEYFSETQRNKGNFPGRFSGRQFSNSRSEMNVSTLELGDSALYLCASSLGLAGGYSYNEQFFGPGTRLTVL.

This clonotype showed up just a few times. This rearrangement joins TRBV5-1 to TRBJ2-1; 7 bases are a match to TRBD1. Germline CDR1 reads SGHRS; CDR2 reads YFSETQ. Trimming removed 7 bases from V and 10 bases from J; junction bases left unmatched: 11. CDR3 length: 13 residues. Here the CDR3 reads CASQGVRVGEQFF. CDR3 coding DNA: TGCGCCAGCCAGGGGGTTCGGGTCGGAGAGCAGTTCTTC.

This clonotype was seen only a few times. V and J are TRBV29-1 and TRBJ2-1, with 8 bases that match TRBD1. Trimming removed 0 bases from V and 6 bases from J; junction bases left unmatched: 4. The germline V gene has CDR1 SQVTM and CDR2 ANQGSEA. This CDR3 is built from 14 residues. As DNA, the CDR3 is TGCAGCGTTGAAGACAGGGGGCCTTCCAATGAGCAGTTCTTC. Translated, it gives CSVEDRGPSNEQFF.